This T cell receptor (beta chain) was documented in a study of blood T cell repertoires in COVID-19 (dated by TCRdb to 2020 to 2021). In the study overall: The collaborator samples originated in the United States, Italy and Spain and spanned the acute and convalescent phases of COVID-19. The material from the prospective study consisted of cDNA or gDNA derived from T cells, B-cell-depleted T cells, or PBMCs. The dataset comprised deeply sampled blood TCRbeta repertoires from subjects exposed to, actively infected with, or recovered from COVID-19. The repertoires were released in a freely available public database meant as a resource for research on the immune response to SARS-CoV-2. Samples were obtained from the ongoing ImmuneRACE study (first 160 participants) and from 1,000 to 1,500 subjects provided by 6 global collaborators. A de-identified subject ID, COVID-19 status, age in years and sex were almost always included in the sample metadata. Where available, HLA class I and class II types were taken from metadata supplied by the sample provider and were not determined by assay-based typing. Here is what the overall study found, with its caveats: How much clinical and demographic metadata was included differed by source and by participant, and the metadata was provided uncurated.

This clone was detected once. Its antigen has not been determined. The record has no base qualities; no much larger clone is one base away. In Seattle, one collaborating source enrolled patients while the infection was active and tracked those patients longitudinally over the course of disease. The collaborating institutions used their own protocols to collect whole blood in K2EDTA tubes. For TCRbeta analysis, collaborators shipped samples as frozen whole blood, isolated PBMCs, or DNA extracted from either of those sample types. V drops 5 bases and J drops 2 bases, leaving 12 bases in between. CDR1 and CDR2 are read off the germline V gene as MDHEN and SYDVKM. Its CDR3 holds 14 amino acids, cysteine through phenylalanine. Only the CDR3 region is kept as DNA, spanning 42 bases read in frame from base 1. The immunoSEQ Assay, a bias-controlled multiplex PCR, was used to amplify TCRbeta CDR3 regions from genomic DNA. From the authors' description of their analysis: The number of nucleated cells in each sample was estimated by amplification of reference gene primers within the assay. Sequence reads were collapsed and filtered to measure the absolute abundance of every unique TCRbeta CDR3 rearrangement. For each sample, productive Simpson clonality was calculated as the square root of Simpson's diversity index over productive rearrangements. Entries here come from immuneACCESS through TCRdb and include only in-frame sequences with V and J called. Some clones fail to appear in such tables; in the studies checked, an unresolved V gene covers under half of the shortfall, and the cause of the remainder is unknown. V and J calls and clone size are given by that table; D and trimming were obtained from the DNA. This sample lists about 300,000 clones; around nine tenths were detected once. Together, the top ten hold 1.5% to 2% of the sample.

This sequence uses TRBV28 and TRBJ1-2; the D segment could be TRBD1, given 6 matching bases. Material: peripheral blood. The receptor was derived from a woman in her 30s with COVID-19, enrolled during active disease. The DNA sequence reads TGTGCCAGCAGTGTCGGGACACCGAACTATGGCTACACCTTC. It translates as CASSVGTPNYGYTF.